A selection of T cell receptor beta chains follows, all from one sample in a study of cytomegalovirus exposure and HLA in healthy donors. The data were produced by immunoSEQ multiplex PCR, yet TCRdb's version contains in-frame clones alone and is incomplete. The sample records approximately 120,000 clones, around 77% being singletons. The sample consisted of PBMCs. These receptor sequences come from a man aged 50 or older in good health and CMV-seronegative. The CDR3 runs from the conserved cysteine through the conserved F or W. The D gene is left open where the match is weak. Only part of the rows carry a size: once, few, many, or a class if the clone is expanded.

V	D	J	size	DNA	CDR3
TRBV4-3	-	TRBJ2-1	-	TGCGCCAGCAGCCCCGGACCGCGGGCGGATGAGCAGTTCTTC	CASSPGPRADEQFF
TRBV7-9	-	TRBJ1-1	-	TGTTCCAGCAGCTTAGGGACTACTGAAGCTTTCTTT	CSSSLGTTEAFF
TRBV27	TRBD2	TRBJ2-7	-	TGTGCCAGCAGTTTAGCTAGCGGGCTGTCCTACGAGCAGTACTTC	CASSLASGLSYEQYF
TRBV7-2	TRBD1	TRBJ1-5	-	TGTGCCAGCAGCCCCGACAGGGGTAGGGATCAGCCCCAGCATTTT	CASSPDRGRDQPQHF
TRBV23-1	TRBD1	TRBJ2-7	once	TGCGCCAGCAATTCCCTCAAGGGGGCGGTGGACGAGCAGTACTTC	CASNSLKGAVDEQYF
TRBV18	TRBD2	TRBJ2-7	-	TGTGCCAGCTCACAACCGACTAGCGGTTCCTACGAGCAGTACTTC	CASSQPTSGSYEQYF
TRBV2	TRBD1	TRBJ2-1	-	TGTGCCAGCAGTAGGACAGGGAAGGGTGTCAATGAGCAGTTCTTC	CASSRTGKGVNEQFF
TRBV27	-	TRBJ1-3	-	TGTGCCAGCAGGCCCCTCGGAGGCGGAGGAAACACCATATATTTT	CASRPLGGGGNTIYF
TRBV28	-	TRBJ1-2	-	TGTGCCAGCAGTTTAGGTTTTTCTGGGCGGGTCGGAGGCTACACCTTC	CASSLGFSGRVGGYTF
TRBV11-2	TRBD1	TRBJ1-1	-	TGTGCCAGCAGCCCCGACAGGGGGACTGAAGCTTTCTTT	CASSPDRGTEAFF
TRBV19	-	TRBJ2-2	few	TGTGCCAGTAGTATAGAACGGAGGAACACCGGGGAGCTGTTTTTT	CASSIERRNTGELFF
TRBV29-1	TRBD1	TRBJ1-1	-	TGCAGCGTTGGAGATTTAGACAGGGTGAACACTGAAGCTTTCTTT	CSVGDLDRVNTEAFF
TRBV28	TRBD2	TRBJ2-5	-	TGTGCCAGCAGGCTTGGGAGGGGCCAAGAGACCCAGTACTTC	CASRLGRGQETQYF
TRBV27	TRBD1	TRBJ2-4	-	TGTGCCAGCAGTAAATCCGGGACAGGGGTTAACATTCAGTACTTC	CASSKSGTGVNIQYF
TRBV14	-	TRBJ1-3	-	TGTGCCAGCAGCCATCTAGCCCCACTCGACGCTGGAAACACCATATATTTT	CASSHLAPLDAGNTIYF
TRBV5-1	TRBD1	TRBJ1-1	-	TGCGCCAGCAGCGGCGCCGGGACAGGGGGCACTGAAGCTTTCTTT	CASSGAGTGGTEAFF
TRBV7-2	-	TRBJ2-2	-	TGTGCCAGCAGCTTAGCGTTCGGCACCGGGGAGCTGTTTTTT	CASSLAFGTGELFF
TRBV5-1	-	TRBJ2-4	-	TGCGCCAGCAGCTGGGCCGCAGGGCCCCAAAATTACATTCAGTACTTC	CASSWAAGPQNYIQYF
TRBV7-9	TRBD1	TRBJ1-1	-	TGTGCCAGTAGCGACACCGGGACAGGGAACACTGAAGCTTTCTTT	CASSDTGTGNTEAFF
TRBV27	-	TRBJ2-7	-	TGTGCCAGCATCGGATCGGGGGAGCCCTACGAGCAGTACTTC	CASIGSGEPYEQYF
TRBV14	-	TRBJ1-1	-	TGTGCCAGCAGCCAAGTAGGAGGACAGCCGAACACCGAAGCTTTCTTT	CASSQVGGQPNTEAFF
TRBV28	-	TRBJ1-5	-	TGTGCCAGCATCACCCAGGGGATCCCTAGCAATCAGCCCCAGCATTTT	CASITQGIPSNQPQHF
TRBV7-3	TRBD2	TRBJ2-1	-	TGTGCCAGCAGCTTATCCCCTTCGGTAGCGGGGATTAATGAGCAGTTCTTC	CASSLSPSVAGINEQFF
TRBV5-1	-	TRBJ1-2	-	TGCGCCAGCAGCGGGAGTACCCCCAACTATGGCTACACCTTC	CASSGSTPNYGYTF
TRBV18	TRBD1	TRBJ2-6	-	TGTGCCAGCTCACCTGACAGGGCTGGGGCCAACGTCCTGACTTTC	CASSPDRAGANVLTF
TRBV5-1	TRBD1	TRBJ2-5	-	TGCGCCAGCAGCTTGGAACAGGGGTACGAGACCCAGTACTTC	CASSLEQGYETQYF
TRBV27	TRBD1	TRBJ2-2	once	TGTGCCAGCAGGAGACAGGGATCGGGGGAGCTGTTTTTT	CASRRQGSGELFF
TRBV6-1	TRBD2	TRBJ2-7	-	TGTGCCAGCAGTGATATGTCTAGCGGGTTTAACTACGAGCAGTACTTC	CASSDMSSGFNYEQYF
TRBV28	-	TRBJ2-7	once	TGTGCCAGCAGTACACCCCACTACGAGCAGTACTTC	CASSTPHYEQYF
TRBV5-1	-	TRBJ1-2	few	TGCGCCAGCAGCTTTTGGGGCAATGGCTACACCTTC	CASSFWGNGYTF
TRBV28	-	TRBJ1-5	-	TGTGCCAGCAGTTATGCGCAGGCTAGCAATCAGCCCCAGCATTTT	CASSYAQASNQPQHF
TRBV18	TRBD1	TRBJ2-3	-	TGTGCCAGCTCACCGGGACAGGGCGTAGATACGCAGTATTTT	CASSPGQGVDTQYF
TRBV29-1	TRBD2	TRBJ2-1	-	TGCAGCGTTGCGGGCGGGAGTATCTCCTACAATGAGCAGTTCTTC	CSVAGGSISYNEQFF
TRBV19	TRBD1	TRBJ1-5	-	TGTGCCAGTAGTATCGGGGACAGGGGAGGGGGACAGCCCCAGCATTTT	CASSIGDRGGGQPQHF
TRBV5-1	-	TRBJ1-3	-	TGCGCCAGCAGCTTGGGCACAGGGATCTCTGGAAACACCATATATTTT	CASSLGTGISGNTIYF
TRBV7-2	TRBD2	TRBJ2-3	-	TGTGCCAGCAGCAGAGGACTAGCGGGAGGTCCATCGAGGGATACGCAGTATTTT	CASSRGLAGGPSRDTQYF
TRBV4-1	TRBD2	TRBJ2-7	-	TGCGCCAGGGATGCCGGACTAGCGGGAGTGCACTACGAGCAGTACTTC	CARDAGLAGVHYEQYF
TRBV28	TRBD2	TRBJ2-7	once	TGTGCCAGCGGCCCCCGGGCGGGAGGGCCACGATACGAGCAGTACTTC	CASGPRAGGPRYEQYF
TRBV19	-	TRBJ2-5	-	TGTGCCAGCAGTCAGGGGCAAGAGACCCAGTACTTC	CASSQGQETQYF
TRBV7-8	TRBD2	TRBJ2-2	-	TGTGCCAGCAGCTTAGCGACCGGGACTAGCTTTAACACCGGGGAGCTGTTTTTT	CASSLATGTSFNTGELFF
TRBV6-5	-	TRBJ1-6	few	TGTGCCAGCAGTTCCAAGGCGGGGCCCAATTCACCCCTCCACTTT	CASSSKAGPNSPLHF
TRBV6-1	-	TRBJ1-5	few	TGTGCCACCACACTCGACAGTTTCAATCAGCCCCAGCATTTT	CATTLDSFNQPQHF
TRBV29-1	TRBD1	TRBJ2-7	-	TGCAGCGTTGCCGGACAGGGGACTTCCTACGAGCAGTACTTC	CSVAGQGTSYEQYF
TRBV11-1	-	TRBJ2-4	-	TGTGCCAGCAGCTTAGGACAAATAGCCAAAAACATTCAGTACTTC	CASSLGQIAKNIQYF
TRBV5-4	TRBD1	TRBJ2-2	-	TGTGCCAGCAGCGCGGGACAGGGCGTCGATGTCTTGGGGGAGCTGTTTTTT	CASSAGQGVDVLGELFF
TRBV6-5	TRBD2	TRBJ2-7	-	TGTGCCAGCAGTTACTCGATCCGGGGGGGTTACGAGCAGTACTTC	CASSYSIRGGYEQYF
TRBV5-3	-	TRBJ2-2	few	TGTGCCAGAAGCTTTCTGACGGGAACGAACACCGGGGAGCTGTTTTTT	CARSFLTGTNTGELFF
TRBV29-1	-	TRBJ2-1	-	TGCAGCGTTGACGTCCAGCGGAGATACAATGAGCAGTTCTTC	CSVDVQRRYNEQFF
TRBV6-5	TRBD2	TRBJ2-5	-	TGTGCCAGCAGTCTACCCGCCGCGGGAGTGGAGACCCAGTACTTC	CASSLPAAGVETQYF
TRBV10-1	TRBD1	TRBJ1-4	few	TGCGCCAGCAGCCGGGACAGGGATGAAAAACTGTTTTTT	CASSRDRDEKLFF
TRBV12-1	-	TRBJ2-7	-	TGTGCCAGCAGCTTTGTGGCAGGCTACGAGCAGTACTTC	CASSFVAGYEQYF
TRBV10-1	TRBD1	TRBJ2-7	-	TGCGCCAGCAGTAATAGACAGGGCACCTACGAGCAGTACTTC	CASSNRQGTYEQYF
TRBV5-4	-	TRBJ1-2	-	TGTGCCAGCAGCCCGGGACTATCAGTTGACTATGGCTACACCTTC	CASSPGLSVDYGYTF
TRBV4-1	TRBD2	TRBJ2-7	-	TGCGCCAGCAGCCAAGCGGGAGGGTCCCCCTACGAGCAGTACTTC	CASSQAGGSPYEQYF
TRBV5-1	TRBD1	TRBJ1-1	-	TGCGCCAGCAGCGCCGACAGGGTGAGCACTGAAGCTTTCTTT	CASSADRVSTEAFF
TRBV7-6	TRBD2	TRBJ2-1	-	TGTGCCAGCAGCCTGGGAACTAGCGGGACCCACAATGAGCAGTTCTTC	CASSLGTSGTHNEQFF
TRBV25-1	TRBD2	TRBJ2-3	-	TGTGCCAGCAGCCATGAAGCGGGAGTCGGCACAGATACGCAGTATTTT	CASSHEAGVGTDTQYF
TRBV5-6	TRBD2	TRBJ2-3	-	TGTGCCAGCAGCTTGGAAGCGGGGCCCTACACAGATACGCAGTATTTT	CASSLEAGPYTDTQYF
TRBV10-3	TRBD1	TRBJ2-6	-	TGTGCCATCAGGAGGGACAGGGGGGACTCTGGGGCCAACGTCCTGACTTTC	CAIRRDRGDSGANVLTF